This T cell receptor beta chain was recorded in a study of CD8 T cells in ankylosing spondylitis. For this clonotype: Its specificity is not known.

As the method for making TCR beta libraries, quantitative 5'-RACE with molecular barcodes was used. One entry per CDR3 protein, called by TCRdb with MiXCR from the 5' RACE reads. This table holds 670,000 or so distinct CDR3 sequences, 15% to 20% found once. Overall study findings and caveats: Relatively scarce in peripheral blood, disease-linked clones were CD8+. Earlier authors reported some of these motif variants in reactive arthritis synovial fluid and blood. Characteristic, it appeared, of ankylosing spondylitis blood was a TCR beta motif of fewer than 10 highly homologous variants.

The TCR comes from a male donor with ankylosing spondylitis. Source material: blood, either unsorted or a sorted T cell fraction (not recorded which).

In nucleotides, the CDR3 is TGCGCCAGCAGTCCCTGGGAGGGGAATGAGCAGTTCTTC. It codes for CASSPWEGNEQFF. The chain carries TRBV4-3 and TRBJ2-1; 7 positions match TRBD2. J was trimmed by 7 bases and V by 6 bases; bases with no gene match: 6. This CDR3 is built from 13 residues. Germline CDR1 reads LGHNA; CDR2 reads YSLEER.